This T cell receptor beta chain was sequenced for a study of blood T cells in healthy people across ages. The germline CDR1 and CDR2 sequences are DFQATT and SNEGSKA (reference sequence). V was pared by 6 bases and J by 4 bases, with 11 bases of the junction left unmatched. The CDR3 has 14 amino acids. In its sample, this clonotype was seen a few times. The antigen is undetermined. The use of a sample-barcoded 5' primer and a J-beta primer mix characterized a second PCR of roughly 6 to 11 cycles. TCRdb reanalysed the 5' RACE reads using MiXCR and keeps one entry per CDR3 protein. Of about a million distinct CDR3 sequences in the sample, around 48% were seen once. Study-wide findings and caveats: It was not known whether donors were CMV positive (a possible confounder of expanded clonotype changes).

This TCR was recovered from a man between 25 and 39 years old in good health. The source material was blood. The genes are TRBV20-1 and TRBJ1-2, with TRBD1 matching 7 bases. DNA for the CDR3: TGCAGTGCCCACTCGACAGGGATGGCCTATGGCTACACCTTC. Amino acid sequence: CSAHSTGMAYGYTF.